Listed below are T cell receptor beta chains from one sample, sequenced in a study of a mutant IDH1 vaccine in newly diagnosed glioma. Sequenced by immunoSEQ multiplex PCR; TCRdb stores in-frame clones only, minus some. This table holds 70,000 to 95,000 clones, about 80% found once. This specimen was PBMCs, taken from a glioma patient treated with radiotherapy, temozolomide or both. The receptors here all came from a man aged 35-49 years with glioma. Some clones in this sample may be carry-over from other donors' samples. Both conserved end residues are part of each CDR3. The D gene is left open where the match is weak. Size is stated for part of the rows, as once, few or many counts, or as a class when the clone is expanded.

TRBV4-1,TRBJ2-1,NA,NA,CASSQDAGGFSWPGEQFF,TGCGCCAGCAGCCAAGACGCTGGTGGATTTAGCTGGCCTGGTGAGCAGTTCTTC
TRBV5-1,TRBJ1-4,NA,TRBD1,CASSSGGTGVNEKLFF,TGCGCCAGCAGCTCCGGGGGGACAGGGGTTAATGAAAAACTGTTTTTT
TRBV2,TRBJ2-2,NA,TRBD1,CASKRTGLAGELFF,TGTGCCAGCAAACGGACAGGGTTGGCCGGGGAGCTGTTTTTT
TRBV7-6,TRBJ2-2,NA,NA,CASGGWQIGELFF,TGTGCCAGCGGCGGGTGGCAGATCGGGGAGCTGTTTTTT
TRBV4-1,TRBJ1-4,once,NA,CASSSRPRGGEDEKLFF,TGCGCCAGCAGCTCCCGGCCCCGGGGCGGAGAGGATGAAAAACTGTTTTTT
TRBV19,TRBJ2-2,NA,NA,CASSIVKGAGELFF,TGTGCCAGTAGTATAGTTAAGGGGGCCGGGGAGCTGTTTTTT
TRBV6-6,TRBJ2-7,NA,NA,CASNPVPRSYEQYF,TGTGCCAGCAACCCGGTCCCGAGATCCTACGAGCAGTACTTC
TRBV7-2,TRBJ2-1,NA,TRBD2,CASSPIAGGWNEQFF,TGTGCCAGCAGCCCCATAGCGGGGGGATGGAACGAGCAGTTCTTC
TRBV13,TRBJ1-6,NA,NA,CASSFGPQGVYNSPLHF,TGTGCCAGCAGCTTTGGGCCCCAGGGTGTCTATAATTCACCCCTCCACTTT
TRBV2,TRBJ1-1,NA,NA,CASSSLGGDTEAFF,TGTGCCAGCAGTTCGTTAGGGGGGGACACTGAAGCTTTCTTT
TRBV7-2,TRBJ1-5,NA,NA,CASSLGFFARPQHF,TGTGCCAGCAGCTTAGGGTTTTTTGCAAGGCCCCAGCATTTT
TRBV11-2,TRBJ1-6,NA,NA,CASTLDTRHNSPLHF,TGTGCCAGCACCCTCGACACCCGCCATAATTCACCCCTCCACTTT
TRBV5-1,TRBJ2-7,NA,TRBD1,CASSPGQGAYEQYF,TGCGCCAGCAGTCCTGGACAGGGGGCCTACGAGCAGTACTTC
TRBV20-1,TRBJ1-1,few,NA,CSARDTEAFF,TGCAGTGCTAGGGACACTGAAGCTTTCTTT
TRBV6-1,TRBJ2-7,NA,NA,CAEQEGSSYEQYF,TGTGCCGAGCAGGAAGGGAGCTCCTACGAGCAGTACTTC
TRBV7-9,TRBJ2-7,NA,NA,CASSLGGDRYEQYF,TGTGCCAGCAGCTTAGGCGGAGATCGCTACGAGCAGTACTTC
TRBV9,TRBJ2-3,NA,NA,CASSVKAGNMGDTQYF,TGTGCCAGCAGCGTAAAGGCAGGTAATATGGGTGATACGCAGTATTTT
TRBV29-1,TRBJ1-1,few,NA,CSVRGSWNTEAFF,TGCAGCGTTCGGGGGTCGTGGAACACTGAAGCTTTCTTT
TRBV29-1,TRBJ2-5,NA,TRBD1,CSVKGQGAETQYF,TGCAGCGTTAAAGGACAGGGGGCAGAGACCCAGTACTTC
TRBV6-5,TRBJ1-1,NA,NA,CASSPRLVGGGEAFF,TGTGCCAGCAGTCCCCGGTTGGTAGGGGGGGGTGAAGCTTTCTTT
TRBV27,TRBJ2-6,NA,TRBD1,CASRISGQGVFGANVLTF,TGTGCCAGCAGAATCTCGGGACAGGGGGTTTTTGGGGCCAACGTCCTGACTTTC
TRBV27,TRBJ1-6,NA,NA,CASMEGGYNSPLHF,TGTGCCAGCATGGAAGGGGGATATAATTCACCCCTCCACTTT
TRBV5-1,TRBJ2-7,NA,TRBD1,CASSSTPGQGYEQYF,TGCGCCAGCAGCTCGACACCGGGACAGGGGTACGAGCAGTACTTC
TRBV18,TRBJ1-4,NA,NA,CASSPSLATNEKLFF,TGTGCCAGCTCACCGAGCCTTGCAACTAATGAAAAACTGTTTTTT
TRBV19,TRBJ1-1,NA,NA,CASIRRQGIAENTEAFF,TGTGCCAGTATCAGGCGTCAGGGGATTGCTGAGAACACTGAAGCTTTCTTT
TRBV6-6,TRBJ1-2,once,NA,CASTRDSRQGGYTF,TGTGCCAGCACGAGGGACTCCAGGCAGGGAGGCTACACCTTC
TRBV11-2,TRBJ1-2,NA,NA,CASVGPNLNYGYTF,TGTGCCAGCGTGGGGCCGAACCTTAACTATGGCTACACCTTC
TRBV30,TRBJ2-2,NA,NA,CAWSVPPLGMNRELFF,TGTGCCTGGAGTGTACCCCCCTTGGGGATGAATCGGGAGCTGTTTTTT
TRBV30,TRBJ2-1,NA,TRBD2,CAWSLWGGYNEQFF,TGTGCCTGGAGTCTCTGGGGGGGATACAATGAGCAGTTCTTC
TRBV11-2,TRBJ2-5,NA,TRBD2,CASSLVKTSGQETQYF,TGTGCCAGCAGCTTAGTCAAGACTAGCGGCCAAGAGACCCAGTACTTC
TRBV10-3,TRBJ2-7,NA,NA,CAISDRQFYEQYF,TGTGCCATCAGTGACAGACAGTTCTACGAGCAGTACTTC
TRBV5-5,TRBJ2-4,NA,NA,CASSGGLAKNIQYF,TGTGCCAGCAGCGGGGGGCTAGCCAAAAACATTCAGTACTTC
TRBV5-6,TRBJ1-2,NA,NA,CASSAQGGDYGYTF,TGTGCCAGCAGCGCACAGGGTGGAGACTATGGCTACACCTTC
TRBV28,TRBJ2-7,NA,NA,CASSFQGGSYEQYF,TGTGCCAGCAGTTTTCAGGGCGGTTCCTACGAGCAGTACTTC
TRBV27,TRBJ2-7,NA,NA,CASSLWQGAREQYF,TGTGCCAGCAGTTTATGGCAGGGAGCACGGGAGCAGTACTTC
TRBV10-3,TRBJ2-1,NA,TRBD2,CAATSGGASNEQFF,TGTGCCGCGACTAGCGGGGGGGCCAGCAATGAGCAGTTCTTC
TRBV7-9,TRBJ2-5,NA,TRBD1,CASSSGTGQETQYF,TGTGCCAGCAGCTCCGGGACAGGGCAAGAGACCCAGTACTTC
TRBV2,TRBJ2-1,NA,TRBD2,CASQQLAGYNEQFF,TGTGCCAGCCAACAACTAGCGGGGTACAATGAGCAGTTCTTC
TRBV20-1,TRBJ2-7,NA,NA,CSAGPAGEQYF,TGCAGTGCTGGCCCGGCGGGGGAGCAGTACTTC
TRBV13,TRBJ1-1,NA,TRBD1,CASSPNRGGTEAFF,TGTGCCAGCAGCCCGAACAGGGGAGGCACTGAAGCTTTCTTT